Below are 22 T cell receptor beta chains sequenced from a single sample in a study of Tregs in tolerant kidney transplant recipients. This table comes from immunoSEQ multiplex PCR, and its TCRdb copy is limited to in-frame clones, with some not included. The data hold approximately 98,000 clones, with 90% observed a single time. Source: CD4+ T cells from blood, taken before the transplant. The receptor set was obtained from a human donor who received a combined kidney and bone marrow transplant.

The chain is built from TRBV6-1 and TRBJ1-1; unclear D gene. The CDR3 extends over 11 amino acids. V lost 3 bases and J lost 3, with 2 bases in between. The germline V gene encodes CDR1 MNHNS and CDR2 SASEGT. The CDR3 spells CASSDYTEAFF. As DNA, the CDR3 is TGTGCCAGCAGTGACTACACTGAAGCTTTCTTT.

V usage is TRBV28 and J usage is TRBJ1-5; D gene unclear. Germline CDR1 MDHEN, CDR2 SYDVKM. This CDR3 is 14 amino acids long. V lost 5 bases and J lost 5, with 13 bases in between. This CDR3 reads CASSPIREYQPQHF. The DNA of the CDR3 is TGTGCCAGCAGTCCAATTAGGGAGTATCAGCCCCAGCATTTT.

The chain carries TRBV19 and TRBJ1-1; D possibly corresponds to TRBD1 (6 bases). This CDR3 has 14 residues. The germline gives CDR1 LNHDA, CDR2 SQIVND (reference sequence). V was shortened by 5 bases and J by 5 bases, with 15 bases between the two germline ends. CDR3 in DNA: TGTGCCAGTAGTCCCCGACAGGATTGGACTGAAGCTTTCTTT. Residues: CASSPRQDWTEAFF.

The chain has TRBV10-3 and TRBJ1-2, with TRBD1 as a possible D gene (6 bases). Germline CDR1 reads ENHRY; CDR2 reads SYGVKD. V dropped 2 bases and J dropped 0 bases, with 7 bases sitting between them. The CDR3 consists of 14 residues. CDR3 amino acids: CAISETGTNYGYTF. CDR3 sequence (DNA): TGTGCCATCAGTGAGACAGGGACTAACTATGGCTACACCTTC.

The CDR3 loop reads CASSLFSARSDDGYTF. The DNA of the CDR3 is TGTGCCAGCAGCTTGTTTTCCGCGAGGTCGGATGATGGCTACACCTTC. The V and J genes are TRBV7-7 and TRBJ1-2, with unresolved D. Germline loops: CDR1 SSHAT, CDR2 FNYEAQ (reference sequence). The CDR3 has 16 amino acids. The ends were cut back, 3 bases at V and 6 bases at J, with 20 bases in the middle.

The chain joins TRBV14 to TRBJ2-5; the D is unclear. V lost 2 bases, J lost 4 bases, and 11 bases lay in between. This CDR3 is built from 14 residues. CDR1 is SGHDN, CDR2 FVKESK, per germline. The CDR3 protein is CASSQWSGRETQYF. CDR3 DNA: TGTGCCAGCAGCCAATGGTCCGGTCGAGAGACCCAGTACTTC.

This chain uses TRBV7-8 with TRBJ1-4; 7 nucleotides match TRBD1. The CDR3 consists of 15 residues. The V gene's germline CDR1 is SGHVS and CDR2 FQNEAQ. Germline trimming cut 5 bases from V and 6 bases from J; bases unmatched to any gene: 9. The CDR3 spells CASSPRQGHDEKLFF. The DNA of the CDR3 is TGTGCCAGCAGCCCGCGACAGGGTCACGATGAAAAACTGTTTTTT.

The CDR3 DNA reads as TGTGCCAGCAGTGACTCATACTTTAGCGGGAGGGGCACAGATACGCAGTATTTT. Protein: CASSDSYFSGRGTDTQYF. The chain joins TRBV6-4 to TRBJ2-3, with TRBD2 identical over 11 bases. V lost 0 bases, J lost 1 base, and 6 bases stayed unmatched. The CDR3 contains 18 residues. Germline assignment: CDR1 MRHNA and CDR2 SNTAGT.

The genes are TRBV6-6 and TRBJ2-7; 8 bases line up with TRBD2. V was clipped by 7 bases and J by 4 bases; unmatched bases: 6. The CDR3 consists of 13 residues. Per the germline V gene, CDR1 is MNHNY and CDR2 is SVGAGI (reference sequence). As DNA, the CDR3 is TGTGCCAGCACCGTAGCGGGATCGTACGAGCAGTACTTC. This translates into CASTVAGSYEQYF.

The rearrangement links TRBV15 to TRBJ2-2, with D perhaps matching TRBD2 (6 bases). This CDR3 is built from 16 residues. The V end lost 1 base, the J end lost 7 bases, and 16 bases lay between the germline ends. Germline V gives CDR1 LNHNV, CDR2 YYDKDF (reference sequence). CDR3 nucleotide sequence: TGTGCCACCAGCAGAGGGGGGGACCCAGTGGGCGGGGAGCTGTTTTTT. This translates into CATSRGGDPVGGELFF. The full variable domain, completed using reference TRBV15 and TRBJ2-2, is DAMVIQNPRYQVTQFGKPVTLSCSQTLNHNVMYWYQQKSSQAPKLLFHYYDKDFNNEADTPDNFQSRRPNTSFCFLDIRSPGLGDTAMYLCATSRGGDPVGGELFFGEGSRLTVL.

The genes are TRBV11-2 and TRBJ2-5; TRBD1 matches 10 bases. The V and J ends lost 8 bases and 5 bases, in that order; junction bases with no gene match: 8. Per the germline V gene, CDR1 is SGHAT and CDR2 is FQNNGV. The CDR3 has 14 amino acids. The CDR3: CASVRGQGRETQYF. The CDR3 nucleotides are TGTGCCAGCGTCCGGGGACAGGGGAGGGAGACCCAGTACTTC.

The CDR3 sequence: CASSFGTGGLNTEAFF. The CDR3 nucleotides are TGCGCCAGCAGCTTCGGGACAGGGGGCTTGAACACTGAAGCTTTCTTT. This sequence joins TRBV5-1 and TRBJ1-1; 12 bases map to TRBD1. The CDR3 consists of 16 residues. Germline V gene lookup returns CDR1 SGHRS and CDR2 YFSETQ. V shed 2 bases and J 0 bases; nucleotides not matched to a gene: 2.

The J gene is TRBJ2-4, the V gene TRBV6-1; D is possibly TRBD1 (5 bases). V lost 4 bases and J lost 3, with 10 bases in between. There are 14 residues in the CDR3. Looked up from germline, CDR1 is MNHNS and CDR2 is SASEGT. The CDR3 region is CASSADSLKNIQYF. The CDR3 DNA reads TGTGCCAGCAGTGCTGACAGCCTCAAAAACATTCAGTACTTC.

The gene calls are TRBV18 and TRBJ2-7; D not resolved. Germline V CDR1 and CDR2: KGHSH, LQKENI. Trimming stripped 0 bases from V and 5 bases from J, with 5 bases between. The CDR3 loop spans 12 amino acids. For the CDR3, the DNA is TGTGCCAGCTCACCACCGAGCGACGAGCAGTACTTC. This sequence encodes CASSPPSDEQYF.

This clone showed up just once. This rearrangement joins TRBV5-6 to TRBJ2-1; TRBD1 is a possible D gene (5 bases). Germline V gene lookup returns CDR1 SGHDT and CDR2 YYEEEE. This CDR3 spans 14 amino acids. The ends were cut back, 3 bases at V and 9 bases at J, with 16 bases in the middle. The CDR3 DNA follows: TGTGCCAGCAGCTCCGTTCAGGGTTTACCTGAGCAGTTCTTC. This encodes CASSSVQGLPEQFF.

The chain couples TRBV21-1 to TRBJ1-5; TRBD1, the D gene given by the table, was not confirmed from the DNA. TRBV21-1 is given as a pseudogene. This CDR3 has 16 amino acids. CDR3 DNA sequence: TGTGCCAGCAGCAAATACGGACAGGGTCACAATCAGCCCCAGCATTTT. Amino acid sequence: CASSKYGQGHNQPQHF.

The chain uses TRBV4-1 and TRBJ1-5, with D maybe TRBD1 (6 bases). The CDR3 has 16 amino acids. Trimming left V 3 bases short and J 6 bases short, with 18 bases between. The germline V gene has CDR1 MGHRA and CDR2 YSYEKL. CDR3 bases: TGCGCCAGCAGCCAGGGCCAGGGGTCTGGAAGTCAGCCCCAGCATTTT. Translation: CASSQGQGSGSQPQHF.

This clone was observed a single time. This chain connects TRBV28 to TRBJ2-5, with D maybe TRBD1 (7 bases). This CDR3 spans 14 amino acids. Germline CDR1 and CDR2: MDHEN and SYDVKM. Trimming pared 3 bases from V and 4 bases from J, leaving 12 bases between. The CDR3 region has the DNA TGTGCCAGCAGTTTCCCAGGGGGGCGAGAGACCCAGTACTTC. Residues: CASSFPGGRETQYF.

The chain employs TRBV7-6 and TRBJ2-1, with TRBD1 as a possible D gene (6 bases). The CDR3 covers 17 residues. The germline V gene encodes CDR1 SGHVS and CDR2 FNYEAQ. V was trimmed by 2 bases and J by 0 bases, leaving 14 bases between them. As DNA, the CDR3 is TGTGCCAGCAGCTTAATTGGCGTGGGGGCCTCCTACAATGAGCAGTTCTTC. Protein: CASSLIGVGASYNEQFF. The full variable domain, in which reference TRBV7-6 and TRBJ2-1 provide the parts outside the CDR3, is GAGVSQSPRYKVTKRGQDVALRCDPISGHVSLYWYRQALGQGPEFLTYFNYEAQQDKSGLPNDRFSAERPEGSISTLTIQRTEQRDSAMYRCASSLIGVGASYNEQFFGPGTRLTVL.

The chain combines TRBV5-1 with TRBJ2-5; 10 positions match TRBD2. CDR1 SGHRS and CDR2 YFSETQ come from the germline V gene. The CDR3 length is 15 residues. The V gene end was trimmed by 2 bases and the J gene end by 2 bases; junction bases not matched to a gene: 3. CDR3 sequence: CASSFQLAGQETQYF. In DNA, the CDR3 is TGCGCCAGCAGCTTCCAACTAGCGGGACAAGAGACCCAGTACTTC. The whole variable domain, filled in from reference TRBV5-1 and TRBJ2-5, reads KAGVTQTPRYLIKTRGQQVTLSCSPISGHRSVSWYQQTPGQGLQFLFEYFSETQRNKGNFPGRFSGRQFSNSRSEMNVSTLELGDSALYLCASSFQLAGQETQYFGPGTRLLVL.

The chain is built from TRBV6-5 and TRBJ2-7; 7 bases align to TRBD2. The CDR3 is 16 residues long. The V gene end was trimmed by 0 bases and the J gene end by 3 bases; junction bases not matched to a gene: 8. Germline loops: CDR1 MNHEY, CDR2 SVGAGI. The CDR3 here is CASSYSASGPRYEQYF. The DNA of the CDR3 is TGTGCCAGCAGTTACTCGGCTAGCGGACCTCGCTACGAGCAGTACTTC.

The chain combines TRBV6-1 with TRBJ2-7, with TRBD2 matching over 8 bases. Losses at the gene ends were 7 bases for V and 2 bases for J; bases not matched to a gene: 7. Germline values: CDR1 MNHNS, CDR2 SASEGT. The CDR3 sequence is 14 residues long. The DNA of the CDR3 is TGTGCCAGCAACGGGGGGGGGAACGCCTACGAGCAGTACTTC. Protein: CASNGGGNAYEQYF.